The rows below give T cell receptor beta chains drawn from one sample of a study of liver allograft versus peripheral blood T cells. TCRdb analysed the reads with MiXCR anew, one entry per CDR3 protein. The sample holds over 10,000 distinct CDR3 sequences, roughly 18% seen once. These receptors were obtained from a human patient who had a liver transplant. Some T cells may possibly be graft donor cells. CDR3s include the opening cysteine and the closing phenylalanine or tryptophan. Each record gives: clone size, V gene, CDR3 length, J gene, D gene, CDR3 DNA, CDR3 protein. A D gene is named only where the DNA matches it firmly. Clone size is stated in some rows and not others, as once, few, many or a class when expanded.

NA	TRBV30	16	TRBJ2-1	TRBD2	TGTGCCTGGAGCGATACTAGCGGGAGGCTCCTAATGGAGCAGTTCTTC	CAWSDTSGRLLMEQFF
medium-sized	TRBV19	13	TRBJ1-2	NA	TGTGCCAGTAGTATATCACAAGTAGATGGCTACACCTTC	CASSISQVDGYTF
many	TRBV6-2/TRBV6-3	15	TRBJ2-7	NA	TGTGCCAGCGAAAGGGCCGAGGGGTACTCCTACGAGCAGTACTTC	CASERAEGYSYEQYF
few	TRBV12-3/TRBV12-4	16	TRBJ2-2	TRBD2	TGTGCCAGCAGTTTAAATGGCGGGAGGGTAGGCGGGGAGCTGTTTTTT	CASSLNGGRVGGELFF
few	TRBV7-9	14	TRBJ1-1	NA	TGTGCCAGCAGCTTAGGACAGGTGAACACTGAAGCTTTCTTT	CASSLGQVNTEAFF
NA	TRBV19	13	TRBJ2-7	TRBD2	TGTGCCAGTACCTTACGGGGGACTAACGAGCAGTACTTC	CASTLRGTNEQYF
few	TRBV20-1	13	TRBJ2-7	NA	TGCAGTGTCTCCATCTCCGGGGGCCGCGAGCAGTACTTC	CSVSISGGREQYF
medium-sized	TRBV19	15	TRBJ1-6	NA	TGTGCCAGTAGCCCTCAGGGGACCAGGGATTCACCCCTCCACTTT	CASSPQGTRDSPLHF
NA	TRBV25-1	15	TRBJ1-6	NA	TGTGCCCCAGCCCGACCGAGCTCCTATAATTCACCCCTCCACTTT	CAPARPSSYNSPLHF
NA	TRBV18	14	TRBJ1-5	TRBD1	TGTGCCAGCTCCCAGGACAGGGCCTATCAGCCCCAGCATTTT	CASSQDRAYQPQHF
medium-sized	TRBV6-5	15	TRBJ1-6	NA	TGTGCCAGCAGTTACCGCGGCGGGAATAATTCACCCCTCCACTTT	CASSYRGGNNSPLHF
many	TRBV18	15	TRBJ2-3	NA	TGTGCCAGCTCAAGGTTGGCGGTGGGCACAGATACGCAGTATTTT	CASSRLAVGTDTQYF
medium-sized	TRBV27	13	TRBJ1-4	NA	TGTGCCAGCTCTCACGGGGTACGAGAAAAACTGTTTTTT	CASSHGVREKLFF
few	TRBV28	17	TRBJ1-4	NA	TGTGCCAGCAGTTTATCTGGTAATCCCGCAACTAATGAAAAACTGTTTTTT	CASSLSGNPATNEKLFF
medium-sized	TRBV7-9	15	TRBJ1-2	NA	TGTGCCAGCAGCTTAGGAAGACAGATTAACTATGGCTACACCTTC	CASSLGRQINYGYTF
medium-sized	TRBV6-1	14	TRBJ1-5	NA	TGTGCCAGCAGACCTGGGGGGCACAATCAGCCCCAGCATTTT	CASRPGGHNQPQHF
medium-sized	TRBV7-2	16	TRBJ2-2	TRBD1	TGTGCCAGCAGCTTAGAACCAGGGGGCAACACCGGGGAGCTGTTTTTT	CASSLEPGGNTGELFF
medium-sized	TRBV28	15	TRBJ1-6	TRBD1	TGTGCCAGCAGTTCGGGACAGGGGGATAATTCACCCCTCCACTTT	CASSSGQGDNSPLHF
few	TRBV13	14	TRBJ2-5	TRBD1	TGTGCCAGCAGCTTACAGGGGGCGGTCGAGACCCAGTACTTC	CASSLQGAVETQYF
NA	TRBV7-2	12	TRBJ2-1	NA	TGTGCCAGCAGCCCAGATTACAATGAGCAGTTCTTC	CASSPDYNEQFF
medium-sized	TRBV6-2/TRBV6-3	15	TRBJ2-7	TRBD2	TGTGCCAGCGGAGGGACTAGCGGGAGTAGTTACGAGCAGTACTTC	CASGGTSGSSYEQYF
medium-sized	TRBV24-1	13	TRBJ2-7	NA	TGTGCCACCAGTGACCCGCTCACCTACGAGCAGTACTTC	CATSDPLTYEQYF
NA	TRBV20-1	15	TRBJ1-1	TRBD1	TGCAGTGCTAGAGGCCCCGGGACAGGGGACACTGAAGCTTTCTTT	CSARGPGTGDTEAFF
medium-sized	TRBV27	15	TRBJ1-6	TRBD1	TGTGCCAGCAGGACCAGGGGGCGCGTAGATTCACCCCTCCACTTT	CASRTRGRVDSPLHF
NA	TRBV30	11	TRBJ1-2	TRBD1	TGTGCCTGGAGGACAGGGGAAATTTACACCTTC	CAWRTGEIYTF
many	TRBV18	15	TRBJ1-5	NA	TGTGCCAGCTCACCGCCCGGGACAAGCAATCAGCCCCAGCATTTT	CASSPPGTSNQPQHF
medium-sized	TRBV18	15	TRBJ1-4	NA	TGTGCCAGCTCACCAAAGACAGGAGGGACCGAAAAACTGTTTTTT	CASSPKTGGTEKLFF
few	TRBV12-3/TRBV12-4	16	TRBJ1-5	NA	TGTGCCAGCAGTTTAGGGGCAGGGGATAGCAATCAGCCCCAGCATTTT	CASSLGAGDSNQPQHF
large	TRBV6-6	16	TRBJ1-2	TRBD1	TGTGCCAGCAGTTACTCCAGGACAGGGGGCGGTTATGGCTACACCTTC	CASSYSRTGGGYGYTF
many	TRBV6-5	13	TRBJ2-5	NA	TGTGCCAGCAGCTGGGGACAAAAAGAGACCCAGTACTTC	CASSWGQKETQYF
medium-sized	TRBV29-1	15	TRBJ2-7	TRBD1	TGCAGCGTTAAAAAGGGACAGAGGATGGAATACGAGCAGTACTTC	CSVKKGQRMEYEQYF
NA	TRBV5-1	19	TRBJ2-7	NA	TGCGCCAGCAGCTTGGATCCCCCCCTAATGGGGACATTATCCTACGAGCAGTACTTC	CASSLDPPLMGTLSYEQYF
few	TRBV9	17	TRBJ1-1	NA	TGTGCCAGCAGCTCGGGAGGGGGTCCCCTGAAGAACACTGAAGCTTTCTTT	CASSSGGGPLKNTEAFF
medium-sized	TRBV6-5	14	TRBJ2-7	NA	TGTGCCAGTTCTAGGGGCTCCGGGGCCTACGAGCAGTACTTC	CASSRGSGAYEQYF
many	TRBV27	15	TRBJ1-5	NA	TGTGCCAGCAGTTTATTCGGACAGTTCAATCAGCCCCAGCATTTT	CASSLFGQFNQPQHF
NA	TRBV20-1	15	TRBJ2-7	TRBD2	TGCAGTGCTAGTTCTAAGCGGGGAAGTTTTGAGGAGCAGTACTTC	CSASSKRGSFEEQYF
many	TRBV7-2	13	TRBJ2-7	NA	TGTGCCAGCAGCCAGACTGAACTGAGGGAGCAGTACTTC	CASSQTELREQYF
medium-sized	TRBV18	15	TRBJ1-1	TRBD1	TGTGCCAGCTCACCTATCGGACAGGGGGAGGGTAGGGCTTTCTTT	CASSPIGQGEGRAFF
many	TRBV11-2	15	TRBJ1-6	NA	TGTGCCAGCAGCTTCGCGCCGGGTCTTAATTCACCCCTCCACTTT	CASSFAPGLNSPLHF
NA	TRBV5-5	14	TRBJ1-2	NA	TGTGCCAGCAGCTTGGAGCCAGGAGGCTATGGCTACACCTTC	CASSLEPGGYGYTF
few	TRBV5-5	14	TRBJ2-2	NA	TGTGCCAGCAGCCGCTACTATAACACCGGGGAGCTGTTTTTT	CASSRYYNTGELFF
medium-sized	TRBV24-1	15	TRBJ1-5	TRBD1	TGTGCCACCAGTGATTCCGGACAGGGCGGGCAGCCCCAGCATTTT	CATSDSGQGGQPQHF
medium-sized	TRBV28	14	TRBJ2-1	TRBD2	TGTGCCAGCAGTTTTGAGCGGGAAAACAATGAGCAGTTCTTC	CASSFERENNEQFF
NA	TRBV7-9	16	TRBJ1-5	NA	TGTGCCAGCAGCCTGGGACGGAGTCGGAGGCATCAGCCCCAGCATTTT	CASSLGRSRRHQPQHF